These 6 T cell receptor beta chains came from one sample sequenced in a study of T cells in Graves' hyperthyroidism and ophthalmopathy. Amplification yielded TCR beta CDR3 regions, with RNA transcripts as the source. With the HTBI primer set, the TCR CDR3 went through a first round of RT-PCR. TCRdb ran MiXCR on the multiplex PCR reads and lists one entry per CDR3 protein. The sample yields approximately 400,000 distinct CDR3 sequences, roughly 25% seen once. What was sequenced was blood. The receptors originated from a man aged 45-60 years with Graves' hyperthyroidism.

About this clonotype itself: Germline is not matched at one junction end, which may reflect a read error. The V gene is TRBV3-1, the J gene TRBJ2-2; tentative D call: TRBD2 (5 bases). This CDR3 comprises 12 residues. CDR1 and CDR2 from the germline V gene are LGHDT and YNNKEL (reference sequence). The CDR3 DNA sequence: TGTGCCAGCAGCCAAGTCCCCGGGGAGCCGTTTTTT. Translation gives CASSQVPGEPFF. The variable domain in full, completed from reference TRBV3-1 and TRBJ2-2, reads DTAVSQTPKYLVTQMGNDKSIKCEQNLGHDTMYWYKQDSKKFLKIMFSYNNKELIINETVPNRFSPKSPDKAHLNLHINSLELGDSAVYFCASSQVPGEPFFGEGSRLTVL.

The chain has TRBV12-3 or TRBV12-4 and TRBJ1-2; D is uncertain. The CDR3 contains 12 residues. The ends were cut back, 0 bases at V and 7 bases at J, with 6 bases in the middle. The CDR3 here is CASSLARSGYTF. In DNA form, the CDR3 reads TGTGCCAGCAGTTTAGCGCGTAGTGGCTACACCTTC.

The gene calls are TRBV24-1 and TRBJ2-5; D may be TRBD2 (7 bases). This CDR3 is 14 amino acids long. Germline values: CDR1 KGHDR, CDR2 SFDVKD. V was clipped by 7 bases and J by 5 bases, with 16 bases between them. CDR3 coding DNA: TGTGCCACCAGCGGGGGGCTCTTTGGTGAGACCCAGTACTTC. Protein product: CATSGGLFGETQYF.

The chain uses TRBV12-3 or TRBV12-4 and TRBJ1-3; TRBD1 is a possible D gene (5 bases). The CDR3 is 15 residues long. Trimming stripped 9 bases from V and 1 base from J, with 16 bases between. CDR3 sequence: CASTKLGESGNTIYF. CDR3 DNA: TGTGCCAGTACCAAACTGGGGGAATCTGGAAACACCATATATTTT.

This clonotype has a count of ten or more. This chain joins TRBV2 and TRBJ1-4; D is uncertain. Germline V gene data show CDR1 as SNHLY and CDR2 as FYNNEI. The CDR3 runs to 14 residues. Trimming pared 3 bases from V and 2 bases from J, leaving 7 bases between. The CDR3 is CASSDTGTNEKLFF. The CDR3 bases are TGTGCCAGCAGTGATACCGGGACTAATGAAAAACTGTTTTTT.

The chain has TRBV27 and TRBJ2-3; D not certain. Germline CDR1 reads MNHEY; CDR2 reads SMNVEV (reference sequence). The CDR3 is 15 residues long. Deletions cut 2 bases from V and 0 bases from J, with 9 bases between. DNA of the CDR3: TGTGCCAGCAGTTTAGCTACCTTTAGCACAGATACGCAGTATTTT. Translation: CASSLATFSTDTQYF.